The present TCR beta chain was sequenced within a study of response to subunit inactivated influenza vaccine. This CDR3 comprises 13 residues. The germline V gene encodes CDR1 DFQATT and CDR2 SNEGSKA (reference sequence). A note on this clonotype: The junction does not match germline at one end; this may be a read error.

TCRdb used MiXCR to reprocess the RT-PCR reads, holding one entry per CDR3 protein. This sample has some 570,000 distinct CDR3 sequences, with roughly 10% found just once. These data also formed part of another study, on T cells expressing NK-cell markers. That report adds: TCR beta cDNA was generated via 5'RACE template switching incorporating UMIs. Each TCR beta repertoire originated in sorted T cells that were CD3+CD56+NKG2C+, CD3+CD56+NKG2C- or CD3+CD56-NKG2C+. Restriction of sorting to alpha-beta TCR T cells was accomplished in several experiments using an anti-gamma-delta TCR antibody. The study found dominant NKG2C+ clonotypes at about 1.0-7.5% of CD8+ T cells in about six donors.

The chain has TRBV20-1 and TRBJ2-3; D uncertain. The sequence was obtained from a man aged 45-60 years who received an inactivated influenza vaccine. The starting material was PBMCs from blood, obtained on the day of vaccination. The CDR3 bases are TGCAGTGCCAGAGCGAGAAGCACAGATACGCAGTATTTT. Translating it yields CSARARSTDTQYF.